One and the same sample provided the 6 T cell receptor beta chains below, sequenced in a study of blood T cell repertoires in COVID-19 (dated by TCRdb to 2020 to 2021). Libraries were prepared through the immunoSEQ multiplex PCR assay. TCRdb holds this immuneACCESS table with in-frame rearrangements only. Some clones are missing; in checked studies, unresolved V genes explain under half, and the rest has no known cause. The sample data list 250,000 to 400,000 clones, and more than 70% of these were observed just once. The ten top clones hold around 1.6% of the sample. Source material: peripheral blood. Every receptor here comes from a woman aged 25 to 45 with COVID-19, enrolled during active disease.

In this sample, this clone turned up once. The chain recombines TRBV5-1 with TRBJ2-5, with D possibly matching TRBD1 (5 bases). The CDR3 has 13 amino acids. Germline CDR1 SGHRS, CDR2 YFSETQ. The germline V and J ends were trimmed by 8 bases and 1 base, with 12 bases remaining between them. The CDR3 DNA reads TGCGCCAGTTCTGCCAGGGCCCAAGAGACCCAGTACTTC. It yields the protein CASSARAQETQYF. Looking up the rest from reference TRBV5-1 and TRBJ2-5 gives the full variable domain: KAGVTQTPRYLIKTRGQQVTLSCSPISGHRSVSWYQQTPGQGLQFLFEYFSETQRNKGNFPGRFSGRQFSNSRSEMNVSTLELGDSALYLCASSARAQETQYFGPGTRLLVL.

The V call is TRBV4-1, the J call TRBJ1-5, with D possibly TRBD1 on 5 matching bases. Germline CDR1 reads MGHRA; CDR2 reads YSYEKL. With 7 bases removed from V and 2 bases from J, the gap between germline ends came to 15 bases. This CDR3 has 15 amino acids. This CDR3 is CASNLSPGGNQPQHF. CDR3 coding DNA: TGCGCCAGCAACCTCAGTCCGGGGGGCAATCAGCCCCAGCATTTT.

The rearrangement uses TRBV7-2 and TRBJ2-1, with TRBD1 identical over 7 bases. Germline assignment: CDR1 SGHTA and CDR2 FQGNSA. CDR3 length: 16 amino acids. The J segment lost 7 bases and the V segment lost 5 bases, leaving 14 bases of the junction unmatched. The CDR3 spells CASSLTGVAHGNEQFF. The CDR3 DNA reads as TGTGCCAGCAGCCTAACAGGGGTCGCCCACGGGAATGAGCAGTTCTTC.

The V gene is TRBV28, the J gene TRBJ1-2; a possible D gene is TRBD1 (5 bases). V dropped 2 bases and J dropped 4 bases, with 8 bases sitting between them. Looked up from germline, CDR1 is MDHEN and CDR2 is SYDVKM. CDR3 length: 13 residues. Here the CDR3 DNA reads TGTGCCAGCAGTTTACAGGGTGGCTATGGCTACACCTTC. It is translated as CASSLQGGYGYTF.

This chain links TRBV7-2 with TRBJ2-2; possibly TRBD1 for D (6 bases). V gave up 7 bases and J gave up 6 bases, with 15 bases separating them. Germline CDR1 and CDR2: SGHTA and FQGNSA. This CDR3 spans 14 amino acids. CDR3 in DNA: TGTGCCAGCAACCGGGACAATCTTTCCGGGGAGCTGTTTTTT. Its protein is CASNRDNLSGELFF. Full variable domain (rest looked up from reference TRBV7-2 and TRBJ2-2): GAGVSQSPSNKVTEKGKDVELRCDPISGHTALYWYRQSLGQGLEFLIYFQGNSAPDKSGLPSDRFSAERTGGSVSTLTIQRTQQEDSAVYLCASNRDNLSGELFFGEGSRLTVL.

The rearrangement links TRBV18 to TRBJ1-5, with 9 bases fitting TRBD1. V shed 6 bases and J 0 bases; nucleotides not matched to a gene: 3. Germline CDR1 and CDR2: KGHSH and LQKENI. This CDR3 contains 15 residues. CDR3: CASSRDRDSNQPQHF. CDR3 nucleotide sequence: TGTGCCAGCTCTCGGGACAGGGATAGCAATCAGCCCCAGCATTTT.